These T cell receptor beta chains were read from a single sample in a study of blood T cell repertoires in COVID-19. Only in-frame clones appear in the TCRdb table, and some are missing; sequencing was by immunoSEQ multiplex PCR. The table includes roughly 160,000 clones, approximately 83% detected once. Sequencing was carried out using peripheral blood. These receptors were obtained from a man aged 60 to 69 with acute or convalescent COVID-19. CDR3s leave out the opening cysteine and the closing phenylalanine or tryptophan.

J gene,V gene,CDR3 protein
TRBJ1-1,TRBV6-1,ASSETRSYTEAF
TRBJ2-1,TRBV5-4,ASSLAGGSLGNEQF
TRBJ2-7,TRBV5-1,ASSLATTPNYEQY
TRBJ1-2,TRBV28,ASSSTGKYLYGYT
TRBJ1-5,TRBV28,ASSLGQPNQPQH
TRBJ2-7,TRBV15,ATSRDGTEEQY
TRBJ2-1,TRBV5-1,ASSGYRGTYNEQF
TRBJ1-1,TRBV12-3/TRBV12-4,ASSFVEGTEAF
TRBJ2-2,TRBV12-3/TRBV12-4,ASAGDNRELF
TRBJ1-2,TRBV27,ASWPHRDRDYGYT